This T cell receptor beta chain was captured in a study of cytomegalovirus exposure and HLA in healthy donors. With 60 Vbeta and 13 Jbeta primers, the PCR was carried out. Produced via immunoSEQ multiplex PCR; TCRdb's table is partial and in-frame only. This sample has 100,000 to 150,000 clones, with about 80% found just once. For this clone: The antigen remains undetermined.

Findings and limits, study-wide: The authors later found TCR association rates varying by HLA locus, with DRB1 most and HLA-C fewest. Immune exposure information comprised only CMV serostatus. With later analysis, a missense DCLRE1C variant became linked to TCR beta V- and J-gene trimming.

The length of the CDR3 is 13 residues. With 0 bases removed from V and 6 bases from J, the gap between germline ends came to 9 bases. Germline values: CDR1 SGHRS, CDR2 YFSETQ. Sequenced input: PBMCs. The clonotype originates from a woman between 50 and 59 years old in good health and CMV-seropositive. This rearrangement joins TRBV5-1 to TRBJ1-2; D is uncertain. The chain's CDR3 is CASSLGQRDGYTF. The CDR3 region has the DNA TGCGCCAGCAGCTTGGGCCAACGGGATGGCTACACCTTC.